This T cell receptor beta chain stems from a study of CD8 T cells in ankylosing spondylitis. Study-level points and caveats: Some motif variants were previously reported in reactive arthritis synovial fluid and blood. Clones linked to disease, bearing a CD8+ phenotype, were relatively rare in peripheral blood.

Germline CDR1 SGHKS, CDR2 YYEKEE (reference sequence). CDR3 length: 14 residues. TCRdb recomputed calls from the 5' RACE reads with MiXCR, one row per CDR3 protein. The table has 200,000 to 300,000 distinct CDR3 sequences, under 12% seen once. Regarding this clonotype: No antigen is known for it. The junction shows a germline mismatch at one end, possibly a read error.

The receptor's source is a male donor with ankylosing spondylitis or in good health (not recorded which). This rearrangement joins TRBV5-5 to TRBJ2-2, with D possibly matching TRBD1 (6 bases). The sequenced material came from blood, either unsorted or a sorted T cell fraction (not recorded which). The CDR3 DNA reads TGTGCCAGCAGCTTTGGGGGCTACACCGGGGAGCTGATTTTT. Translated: CASSFGGYTGELIF.